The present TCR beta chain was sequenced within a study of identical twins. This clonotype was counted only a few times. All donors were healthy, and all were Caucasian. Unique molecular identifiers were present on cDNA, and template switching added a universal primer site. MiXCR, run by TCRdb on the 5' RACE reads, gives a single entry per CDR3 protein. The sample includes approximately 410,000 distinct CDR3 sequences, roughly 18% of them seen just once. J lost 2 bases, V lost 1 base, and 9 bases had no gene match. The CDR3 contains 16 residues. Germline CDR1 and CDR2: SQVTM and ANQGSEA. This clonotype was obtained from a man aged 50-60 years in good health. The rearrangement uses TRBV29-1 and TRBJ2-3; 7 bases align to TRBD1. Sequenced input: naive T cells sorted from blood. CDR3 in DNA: TGCAGCGTTGAAGGAAGTGAGGGACAGCCCACAGATACGCAGTATTTT. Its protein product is CSVEGSEGQPTDTQYF.